Below, 27 T cell receptor beta chains from the same sample are listed, as sequenced in a study of cytomegalovirus exposure and HLA in healthy donors. It was with 60 Vbeta and 13 Jbeta primers that the PCR ran. The method was immunoSEQ multiplex PCR; TCRdb's version includes in-frame clones alone and lacks a portion of them. The data hold approximately 140,000 clones, with roughly four fifths observed a single time. Sequencing input: PBMCs. These receptors were collected from a woman between 35 and 50 years old in good health and CMV-seropositive.

This clone showed up just once. The gene calls are TRBV18 and TRBJ1-1, with a possible D match to TRBD1 (5 bases). Trimming took 0 bases from V and 4 from J, leaving 12 bases between them. This CDR3 region has 15 residues. Germline V lookup: CDR1 KGHSH, CDR2 LQKENI. The CDR3 protein is CASSPPQGGGTEAFF. The CDR3 nucleotides read TGTGCCAGCTCACCACCGCAGGGAGGAGGCACTGAAGCTTTCTTT. Complete variable domain (other parts from reference TRBV18 and TRBJ1-1): NAGVMQNPRHLVRRRGQEARLRCSPMKGHSHVYWYRQLPEEGLKFMVYLQKENIIDESGMPKERFSAEFPKEGPSILRIQQVVRGDSAAYFCASSPPQGGGTEAFFGQGTRLTVV.

The V and J genes are TRBV10-3 and TRBJ1-2; D is ambiguous. The V gene lost 0 bases and the J gene lost 8 bases, with 10 bases spanning the gap. The CDR3 is 13 amino acids. The germline gives CDR1 ENHRY, CDR2 SYGVKD. Here the CDR3 DNA reads TGTGCCATCAGTGAGTCGAGAAGAAGCGGCTACACCTTC. Translating gives CAISESRRSGYTF.

This clone was recorded a few times. The chain combines TRBV29-1 with TRBJ2-7; 9 bases are shared with TRBD2. The CDR3 runs to 15 residues. CDR1 SQVTM and CDR2 ANQGSEA come from the germline V gene. Germline trimming cut 4 bases from V and 5 bases from J; bases unmatched to any gene: 12. CDR3 loop: CSVGSSGRPRNEQYF. In nucleotides, the CDR3 is TGCAGCGTTGGTTCGAGCGGGAGGCCCAGGAACGAGCAGTACTTC.

CDR3 DNA: TGTGCCAGTAGTATCCGAGGGGTAGCGGGAGCCACAGATACGCAGTATTTT. Translated, it gives CASSIRGVAGATDTQYF. The chain links TRBV19 to TRBJ2-3; 9 nucleotides align to TRBD2. Germline V CDR1 and CDR2: LNHDA, SQIVND (reference sequence). The CDR3 loop spans 17 amino acids. Unmatched junction bases numbered 9, after V lost 3 bases and J lost 2 bases. The variable domain in full, with the rest retrieved from reference TRBV19 and TRBJ2-3, is DGGITQSPKYLFRKEGQNVTLSCEQNLNHDAMYWYRQDPGQGLRLIYYSQIVNDFQKGDIAEGYSVSREKKESFPLTVTSAQKNPTAFYLCASSIRGVAGATDTQYFGPGTRLTVL.

This clone turned up a few times. The chain recombines TRBV7-9 with TRBJ1-2; D perhaps matches TRBD1 (6 bases). Per the germline V gene, CDR1 is SEHNR and CDR2 is FQNEAQ (reference sequence). This CDR3 comprises 14 residues. V was pared by 10 bases and J by 8 bases, with 23 bases between. The CDR3 spells CANERNRVGGGYTF. CDR3 DNA: TGTGCCAACGAGAGAAACAGGGTTGGGGGCGGCTACACCTTC.

The chain joins TRBV29-1 to TRBJ1-4; the D gene is possibly TRBD1 (6 bases). CDR1 is SQVTM and CDR2 is ANQGSEA in the germline V gene. V lost 5 bases to trimming and J lost 4 bases, with 11 bases between them. This CDR3 region has 13 residues. The CDR3 DNA reads as TGCAGCGTTACCAGGGGAATTAATGAAAAACTGTTTTTT. Encoded protein: CSVTRGINEKLFF.

The chain combines TRBV5-4 with TRBJ1-2, with 9 bases lining up with TRBD1. J gave up 10 bases and V 0 bases, and 10 bases lay outside the gene matches. The CDR3 is 15 amino acids. Germline CDR1 and CDR2: SGHNT and YYREEE (reference sequence). The CDR3 loop is CASSLGSVQGADYTF. The CDR3 DNA is TGTGCCAGCAGCTTGGGCTCGGTACAGGGGGCTGACTACACCTTC.

The chain carries TRBV6-6 and TRBJ1-5; 7 bases line up with TRBD1. Germline loops: CDR1 MNHNY, CDR2 SVGAGI (reference sequence). This CDR3 has 13 amino acids. With 7 bases clipped from V and 6 bases from J, the junction kept 6 bases outside the gene matches. CDR3 DNA sequence: TGTGCCAGCAATCCGACAGGGAGTCAGCCCCAGCATTTT. It specifies CASNPTGSQPQHF.

The chain links TRBV11-2 to TRBJ2-7; possibly TRBD2 for D (6 bases). Between the trimmed V and J ends, which lost 1 base and 0 bases, there was a span of 7 bases. There are 14 residues in the CDR3. Germline CDR1 reads SGHAT; CDR2 reads FQNNGV. CDR3 region: CASSLGLVSYEQYF. CDR3 nucleotides: TGTGCCAGCAGCTTAGGACTAGTCTCCTACGAGCAGTACTTC.

V and J are TRBV6-5 and TRBJ1-2, with D uncertain. The CDR3 length is 13 residues. The germline CDR1 and CDR2 sequences are MNHEY and SVGAGI. V shed 9 bases and J shed 4 bases, with 15 bases lying between them. The CDR3 region is CASRSTEPYGYTF. CDR3 in DNA: TGTGCCAGTCGCAGTACAGAACCCTATGGCTACACCTTC.

V is TRBV28 and J is TRBJ1-5, with D uncertain. The CDR3 has 16 amino acids. V lost 3 bases and J 3 bases, leaving 15 bases between the germline ends. In germline, CDR1 is MDHEN, CDR2 SYDVKM. CDR3 nucleotides: TGTGCCAGCAGTTTCTCCAATCCGGGGTTCAATCAGCCCCAGCATTTT. Protein sequence: CASSFSNPGFNQPQHF.

This sequence joins TRBV10-3 and TRBJ2-7, with TRBD2 matching 7 bases. Germline V gene sequence: CDR1 ENHRY, CDR2 SYGVKD. This CDR3 region has 16 residues. V dropped 5 bases and J dropped 1; count of bases not matched to a gene: 11. CDR3 DNA sequence: TGTGCCATCAGTTGGGGTTCGGGGGGTACATCCTACGAGCAGTACTTC. Translation: CAISWGSGGTSYEQYF.

Points on this clone: Other DNA sequences in the sample encode the same CDR3. The V and J genes are TRBV6-5 and TRBJ2-1, with TRBD2 identical over 10 bases. With V trimmed by 7 bases and J by 6 bases, 3 bases remained unmatched. CDR3 size: 13 residues. The V gene's germline CDR1 is MNHEY and CDR2 SVGAGI. The DNA for the CDR3 is TGTGCCAGCACCTTAGCGGGAGGCAATGAGCAGTTCTTC. It is translated as CASTLAGGNEQFF.

The gene calls are TRBV10-2 and TRBJ1-5, with D uncertain. Trimming pared 6 bases from V and 0 bases from J, leaving 9 bases between. Per germline, CDR1 WSHSY and CDR2 SAAADI. This CDR3 is 14 amino acids long. The CDR3 sequence: CASRSDYSNQPQHF. The CDR3 bases are TGCGCCAGCAGAAGTGACTATAGCAATCAGCCCCAGCATTTT.

The chain employs TRBV27 and TRBJ2-7; D gene unclear. Germline V gene sequence: CDR1 MNHEY, CDR2 SMNVEV (reference sequence). The CDR3 spans 13 residues. The ends were cut back, 1 base at V and 1 base at J, with 5 bases in the middle. CDR3 in DNA: TGTGCCAGCAGTTTATACATATCCTACGAGCAGTACTTC. Residues: CASSLYISYEQYF.

Points on this clone: Other DNA sequences from this sample encode an identical CDR3 as well. This rearrangement joins TRBV9 to TRBJ1-3, with D perhaps TRBD1 (5 bases). This CDR3 is built from 16 residues. Trimming took off 0 bases at V and 1 base at J, with 11 bases between the two ends. CDR1 is SGDLS, CDR2 YYNGEE, per germline. The CDR3 coding sequence is TGTGCCAGCAGCGTAGGGGGCCGGGAGTCTGGAAACACCATATATTTT. Encoded protein: CASSVGGRESGNTIYF.

The V and J genes are TRBV7-2 and TRBJ1-1, with 7 bases matching TRBD1. Germline-derived CDR1 and CDR2 are SGHTA and FQGNSA. The CDR3 consists of 15 residues. The junction had 10 bases not matched to a gene; V was cut back by 5 bases and J by 4 bases. CDR3: CASSPLQGMVTEAFF. CDR3 DNA sequence: TGTGCCAGCAGCCCTCTACAGGGGATGGTCACTGAAGCTTTCTTT. Variable domain in full (rest from reference TRBV7-2 and TRBJ1-1): GAGVSQSPSNKVTEKGKDVELRCDPISGHTALYWYRQSLGQGLEFLIYFQGNSAPDKSGLPSDRFSAERTGGSVSTLTIQRTQQEDSAVYLCASSPLQGMVTEAFFGQGTRLTVV.

The sample holds one count of this clone. The CDR3 here is CASSESRTGPGGYGYTF. In DNA form, the CDR3 reads TGTGCCAGCAGTGAATCCCGGACGGGCCCAGGGGGCTATGGCTACACCTTC. This chain connects TRBV2 to TRBJ1-2, with TRBD1 identical over 7 bases. The CDR3 sequence is 17 residues long. V dropped 2 bases and J dropped 4; count of bases not matched to a gene: 13. Germline assignment: CDR1 SNHLY and CDR2 FYNNEI.

V and J are TRBV7-9 and TRBJ2-1; D gene unclear. Trimming took 5 bases from V and 2 from J, leaving 7 bases between them. The CDR3 has 13 amino acids. The germline gives CDR1 SEHNR, CDR2 FQNEAQ (reference sequence). For the CDR3, the DNA is TGTGCCAGCAGCGTGACACCCTACAATGAGCAGTTCTTC. It specifies CASSVTPYNEQFF.

The V and J genes are TRBV30 and TRBJ1-5; the D is unclear. The CDR3 has 16 amino acids. Germline CDR1 reads GTSNPN; CDR2 reads SVGIG (reference sequence). The V end lost 0 bases, the J end lost 10 bases, and 22 bases lay between the germline ends. CDR3 protein: CAWSVAPGIKAIPQHF. Here the CDR3 DNA reads TGTGCCTGGAGTGTAGCGCCCGGGATCAAAGCGATACCCCAGCATTTT.

The chain has TRBV28 and TRBJ2-7, with a tentative D call TRBD1 (6 bases). Trimming left V 2 bases short and J 2 bases short, with 10 bases between. The germline CDR1 and CDR2 sequences are MDHEN and SYDVKM. This CDR3 spans 14 amino acids. CDR3: CASSLKDSPYEQYF. In nucleotides, the CDR3 is TGTGCCAGCAGTTTAAAGGACAGCCCCTACGAGCAGTACTTC.

The chain is built from TRBV14 and TRBJ2-7, with 10 bases fitting TRBD2. This CDR3 spans 15 amino acids. J gave up 6 bases and V 4 bases, and 9 bases lay outside the gene matches. CDR1 SGHDN and CDR2 FVKESK come from the germline V gene. The chain's CDR3 is CASSPLTSGNFEQYF. As DNA, the CDR3 is TGTGCCAGCAGCCCTCTCACTAGCGGGAATTTCGAGCAGTACTTC.

This chain's CDR3 is CAWSALLGRPRRSYEQYF. The CDR3 nucleotides are TGTGCCTGGAGTGCACTGTTGGGGAGGCCTAGGAGGTCCTACGAGCAGTACTTC. This chain uses TRBV30 with TRBJ2-7, with D maybe TRBD2 (6 bases). Germline CDR1 GTSNPN, CDR2 SVGIG (reference sequence). V lost 1 base to trimming and J lost 1 base, with 23 bases between them. The CDR3 has 18 amino acids. Full variable domain (remainder filled in from reference TRBV30 and TRBJ2-7): SQTIHQWPATLVQPVGSPLSLECTVEGTSNPNLYWYRQAAGRGLQLLFYSVGIGQISSEVPQNLSASRPQDRQFILSSKKLLLSDSGFYLCAWSALLGRPRRSYEQYFGPGTRLTVT.

The chain couples TRBV9 to TRBJ1-2; the D gene is possibly TRBD1 (6 bases). CDR3 length: 13 residues. Trimming removed 2 bases from V and 4 bases from J, with 9 bases in between. CDR1 is SGDLS and CDR2 is YYNGEE in the germline V gene. The CDR3 coding sequence is TGTGCCAGCAGCGTCCAGGGGACCTATGGCTACACCTTC. This sequence encodes CASSVQGTYGYTF. The whole variable domain, remainder taken from reference TRBV9 and TRBJ1-2, is DSGVTQTPKHLITATGQRVTLRCSPRSGDLSVYWYQQSLDQGLQFLIQYYNGEERAKGNILERFSAQQFPDLHSELNLSSLELGDSALYFCASSVQGTYGYTFGSGTRLTVV.

The V and J genes are TRBV30 and TRBJ2-1; no firm D call. The V and J ends lost 2 bases and 6 bases respectively, with 14 bases between them. The CDR3 is 14 amino acids. Germline loops: CDR1 GTSNPN, CDR2 SVGIG (reference sequence). In nucleotides, the CDR3 is TGTGCCTGGAGTAGTAGTAAGCTCCCCAATGAGCAGTTCTTC. Protein product: CAWSSSKLPNEQFF.

The chain has TRBV19 and TRBJ2-1; 8 bases map to TRBD1. There are 15 residues in the CDR3. From germline, CDR1 is LNHDA and CDR2 SQIVND (reference sequence). The junction had 8 bases not matched to a gene; V was cut back by 3 bases and J by 7 bases. CDR3 loop: CASSIYGQGVNEQFF. The CDR3 region has the DNA TGTGCCAGTAGTATTTATGGACAGGGCGTGAATGAGCAGTTCTTC.

This chain joins TRBV7-9 and TRBJ1-1, with D unclear. CDR3 length equals 13 residues. The V gene's germline CDR1 is SEHNR and CDR2 FQNEAQ (reference sequence). V lost 0 bases and J 1 base, leaving 3 bases between the germline ends. CDR3 protein: CASSLAANTEAFF. The CDR3, as DNA: TGTGCCAGCAGCTTAGCGGCGAACACTGAAGCTTTCTTT. The full variable domain, rest sourced from reference TRBV7-9 and TRBJ1-1, is DTGVSQNPRHKITKRGQNVTFRCDPISEHNRLYWYRQTLGQGPEFLTYFQNEAQLEKSRLLSDRFSAERPKGSFSTLEIQRTEQGDSAMYLCASSLAANTEAFFGQGTRLTVV.